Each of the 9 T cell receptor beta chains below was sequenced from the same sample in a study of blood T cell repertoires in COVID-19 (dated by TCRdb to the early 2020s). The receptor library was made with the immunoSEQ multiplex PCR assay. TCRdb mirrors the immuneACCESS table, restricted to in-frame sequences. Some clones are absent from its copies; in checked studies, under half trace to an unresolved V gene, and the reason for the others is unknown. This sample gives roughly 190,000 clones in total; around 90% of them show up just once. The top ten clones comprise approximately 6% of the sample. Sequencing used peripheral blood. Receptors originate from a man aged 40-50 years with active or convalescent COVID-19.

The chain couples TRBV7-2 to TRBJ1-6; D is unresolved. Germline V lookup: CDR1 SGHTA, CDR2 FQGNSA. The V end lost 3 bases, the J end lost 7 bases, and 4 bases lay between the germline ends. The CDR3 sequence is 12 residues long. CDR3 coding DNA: TGTGCCAGCAGCTTTTCAAATTCACCCCTCCACTTT. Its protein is CASSFSNSPLHF.

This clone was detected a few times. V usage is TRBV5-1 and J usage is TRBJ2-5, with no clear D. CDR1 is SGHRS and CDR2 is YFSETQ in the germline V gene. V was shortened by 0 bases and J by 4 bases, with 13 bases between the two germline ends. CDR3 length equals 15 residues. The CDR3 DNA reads TGCGCCAGCAGCTTGGGAGGCGTCGGAATAGAGACCCAGTACTTC. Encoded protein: CASSLGGVGIETQYF.

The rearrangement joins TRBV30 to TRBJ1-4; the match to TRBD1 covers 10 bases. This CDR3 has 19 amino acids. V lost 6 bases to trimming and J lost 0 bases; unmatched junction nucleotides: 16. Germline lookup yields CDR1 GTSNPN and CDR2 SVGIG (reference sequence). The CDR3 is CACTGTGVTYRATNEKLFF. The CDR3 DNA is TGTGCCTGTACCGGGACAGGGGTCACCTACAGGGCAACTAATGAAAAACTGTTTTTT. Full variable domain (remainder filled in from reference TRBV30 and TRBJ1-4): SQTIHQWPATLVQPVGSPLSLECTVEGTSNPNLYWYRQAAGRGLQLLFYSVGIGQISSEVPQNLSASRPQDRQFILSSKKLLLSDSGFYLCACTGTGVTYRATNEKLFFGSGTQLSVL.

CDR3 in DNA: TGTGCCAGCAGGCGGGTAAACTATGGCTACACCTTC. Its translation: CASRRVNYGYTF. The chain recombines TRBV6-5 with TRBJ1-2, with D unresolved. This CDR3 has 12 amino acids. V shed 6 bases and J shed 2 bases, with 7 bases lying between them. Germline CDR1 MNHEY, CDR2 SVGAGI.

The CDR3 protein is CASSPGQTLQETQYF. Written as DNA, the CDR3 is TGTGCCAGCAGCCCCGGACAGACATTACAAGAGACCCAGTACTTC. The chain carries TRBV9 and TRBJ2-5; maybe TRBD1 (6 bases). Trimming removed 4 bases from V and 2 bases from J, with 15 bases in between. This CDR3 has 15 amino acids. Germline CDR1 reads SGDLS; CDR2 reads YYNGEE. Full variable domain (outside the CDR3, taken from reference TRBV9 and TRBJ2-5): DSGVTQTPKHLITATGQRVTLRCSPRSGDLSVYWYQQSLDQGLQFLIQYYNGEERAKGNILERFSAQQFPDLHSELNLSSLELGDSALYFCASSPGQTLQETQYFGPGTRLLVL.

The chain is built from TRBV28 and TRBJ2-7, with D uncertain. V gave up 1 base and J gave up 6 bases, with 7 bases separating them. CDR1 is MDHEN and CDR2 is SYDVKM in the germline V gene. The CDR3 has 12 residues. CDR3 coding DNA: TGTGCCAGCAGTTTATCCCAGTTCGAGCAGTACTTC. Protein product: CASSLSQFEQYF.

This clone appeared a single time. CDR3 amino acids: CASSTGSPNEQYF. For the CDR3, the DNA is TGTGCCAGCAGTACAGGTTCCCCCAACGAGCAGTACTTC. The chain carries TRBV6-5 and TRBJ2-7, with a tentative D call TRBD1 (5 bases). Deletions cut 5 bases from V and 5 bases from J, with 13 bases between. CDR3 length: 13 amino acids. Germline lookup yields CDR1 MNHEY and CDR2 SVGAGI.

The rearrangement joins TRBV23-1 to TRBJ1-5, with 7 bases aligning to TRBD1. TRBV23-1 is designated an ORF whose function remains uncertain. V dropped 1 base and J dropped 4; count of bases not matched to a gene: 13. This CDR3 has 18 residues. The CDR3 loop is CASSQFPPWTGANQPQHF. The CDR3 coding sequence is TGCGCCAGCAGTCAATTCCCACCCTGGACAGGCGCAAATCAGCCCCAGCATTTT.

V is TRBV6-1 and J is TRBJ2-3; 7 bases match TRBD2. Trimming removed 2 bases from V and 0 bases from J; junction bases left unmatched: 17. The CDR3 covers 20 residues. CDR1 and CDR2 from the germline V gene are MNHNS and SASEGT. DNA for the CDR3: TGTGCCAGCAGTGAATGGTTAGCGGGCACGGGGGATATTAGCACAGATACGCAGTATTTT. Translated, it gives CASSEWLAGTGDISTDTQYF.